Sequencing of this T cell receptor (beta chain) was carried out in a study of blood T cell repertoires in COVID-19. About the study: Acute and convalescent COVID-19 specimens originated in the United States, Italy and Spain. The cDNA or gDNA used as material had been derived from T cells, B-cell-depleted T cells, or PBMCs.

The V gene's germline CDR1 is MNHNY and CDR2 SVGAGI (reference sequence). This CDR3 contains 14 residues. V shed 0 bases and J shed 10 bases, with 15 bases lying between them. The repertoire was sequenced with immunoSEQ multiplex PCR; TCRdb's copy has only in-frame clones and lacks some. In the table there are fewer than 250,000 clones, approximately 82% of which are singletons. The specimen sequenced was peripheral blood. The chain has TRBV6-6 and TRBJ1-2; TRBD1 might be the D (6 bases). The TCR sequence derives from a woman of 80 years or more with acute or convalescent COVID-19. The CDR3 DNA is TGTGCCAGCAGTTACTCGAATGCAGGGGCCCTCTACACCTTC. As protein: CASSYSNAGALYTF.